The 10 T cell receptor beta chains below were found in one sample sequenced in a study of response to subunit inactivated influenza vaccine. TCRdb passed the RT-PCR reads through MiXCR, listing each CDR3 protein once. The sample shows fewer than 200,000 distinct CDR3 sequences, approximately 9.2% of them seen only once. Source: non-naive T cells sorted from PBMCs, taken on the day of vaccination. The receptors stem from a man aged 45-65 years who received an inactivated influenza vaccine.

The rearrangement joins TRBV4-3 to TRBJ2-1; tentative D call: TRBD2 (5 bases). The CDR3 covers 14 residues. V was cut by 0 bases and J by 5 bases, with 8 bases left in between. The germline CDR1 and CDR2 sequences are LGHNA and YSLEER. The CDR3 nucleotides are TGCGCCAGCAGCCAAGATCTGAGGGACAATGAGCAGTTCTTC. Translated, it gives CASSQDLRDNEQFF.

This clonotype was counted only a few times. The chain carries TRBV7-2 and TRBJ2-5, with 8 positions matching TRBD1. Germline V gives CDR1 SGHTA, CDR2 FQGNSA. The CDR3 is made up of 14 amino acids. The J segment lost 7 bases and the V segment lost 5 bases, leaving 9 bases of the junction unmatched. CDR3 DNA sequence: TGTGCCAGCAGCCCCCGTCAACAGGGGGGGACCCAGTACTTC. Translated, it gives CASSPRQQGGTQYF.

Ten or more counts support this clonotype. In DNA, the CDR3 is TGTGCCAGCAGTCAACTAGCGGGGGGCGGTAGCACAGATACGCAGTATTTT. The encoded protein is CASSQLAGGGSTDTQYF. V gene TRBV12-3 or TRBV12-4 combines with J gene TRBJ2-3; 12 bases are a match to TRBD2. V lost 5 bases to trimming and J lost 0 bases; unmatched junction nucleotides: 6. The CDR3 covers 17 residues.

This chain uses TRBV19 with TRBJ2-5; possibly TRBD1 for D (6 bases). Germline lookup yields CDR1 LNHDA and CDR2 SQIVND (reference sequence). V was trimmed by 3 bases and J by 4 bases, leaving 15 bases between them. This CDR3 contains 15 residues. CDR3 sequence (DNA): TGTGCCAGTAGTATTCAGGGGCTACGGGCAGAGACCCAGTACTTC. Protein product: CASSIQGLRAETQYF.

This clonotype has at least ten counts. The chain employs TRBV7-2 and TRBJ2-3; unclear D gene. Between the trimmed V and J ends, which lost 1 base and 1 base, there was a span of 9 bases. The CDR3 covers 15 residues. Germline CDR1 reads SGHTA; CDR2 reads FQGNSA. The CDR3 protein is CASSLGPPGTDTQYF. In DNA, the CDR3 is TGTGCCAGCAGCTTAGGCCCTCCGGGCACAGATACGCAGTATTTT.

This chain connects TRBV12-3 or TRBV12-4 to TRBJ1-1; TRBD1 might be the D (5 bases). Between the trimmed V and J ends, which lost 8 bases and 1 base, there was a span of 11 bases. The CDR3 is 13 amino acids. CDR3 sequence: CASVGVGNTEAFF. In DNA, the CDR3 is TGTGCCAGCGTGGGGGTTGGGAACACTGAAGCTTTCTTT.

In DNA form, the CDR3 reads TGCAGTGCAGATAGGCGTCAGGGGATAACAGATACGCAGTATTTT. It specifies CSADRRQGITDTQYF. The genes are TRBV20-1 and TRBJ2-3; TRBD1 is a possible D gene (6 bases). Trimming left V 6 bases short and J 3 bases short, with 19 bases between. This CDR3 spans 15 amino acids. Germline V gene lookup returns CDR1 DFQATT and CDR2 SNEGSKA (reference sequence).

The table lists this clonotype with many counts. CDR3 nucleotide sequence: TGTGCCAGCAGTTCTCGACACGGCAATCAGCCCCAGCATTTT. It encodes CASSSRHGNQPQHF. The J gene is TRBJ1-5, the V gene TRBV12-3 or TRBV12-4; D is ambiguous. Trimming stripped 4 bases from V and 2 bases from J, with 9 bases between. CDR3 length equals 14 residues.

This clonotype was observed many times. This chain connects TRBV18 to TRBJ1-4; D perhaps matches TRBD1 (5 bases). Germline loops: CDR1 KGHSH, CDR2 LQKENI. Trimming left V 0 bases short and J 8 bases short, with 13 bases between. The CDR3 contains 15 residues. CDR3 sequence (DNA): TGTGCCAGCTCACCACCCGCAGGGCCAAGCGAAAAACTGTTTTTT. This translates into CASSPPAGPSEKLFF.

This clonotype was counted only a few times. J is TRBJ2-7 and V is TRBV5-1, with 7 nucleotides matching TRBD1. CDR1 is SGHRS and CDR2 is YFSETQ in the germline V gene. The CDR3 runs to 14 residues. V lost 1 base and J lost 1; bases outside the gene matches: 2. In DNA, the CDR3 is TGCGCCAGCAGCTTGAGGGGGCTATCCTACGAGCAGTACTTC. This codes for CASSLRGLSYEQYF.